The 18 T cell receptor beta chains below all came from one sample that was sequenced in a study of T cells in Graves' hyperthyroidism and ophthalmopathy. TCR beta CDR3 sequences were amplified from RNA transcripts. HTBI primers drove first-round RT-PCR of the TCR CDR3. TCRdb independently ran MiXCR on the multiplex PCR reads; one entry per CDR3 protein. The sample carries roughly 580,000 distinct CDR3 sequences, about half recorded once. Input material: peripheral blood or thyroid tissue (not recorded which). The origin of the receptors is a woman younger than 30 with Graves' hyperthyroidism.

The chain couples TRBV24-1 to TRBJ1-2; 10 bases map to TRBD1. This CDR3 comprises 17 residues. J lost 6 bases, V lost 3 bases, and 12 bases had no gene match. CDR1 is KGHDR and CDR2 is SFDVKD in the germline V gene. The CDR3 protein is CATSDPGQGRLNDGYTF. In DNA form, the CDR3 reads TGTGCCACCAGTGATCCGGGACAGGGGAGGCTTAATGATGGCTACACCTTC.

J is TRBJ1-1 and V is TRBV20-1, with D unclear. The germline V gene has CDR1 DFQATT and CDR2 SNEGSKA (reference sequence). V dropped 0 bases and J dropped 0 bases, with 11 bases sitting between them. The CDR3 spans 15 residues. CDR3 amino acids: CSARDLVPLNTEAFF. The CDR3 region has the DNA TGCAGTGCTAGAGATCTGGTGCCCTTGAACACTGAAGCTTTCTTT.

Regarding this clonotype: It may be a read error: a sequence one base away is much more abundant. DNA for the CDR3: TGTGCCAGCAGTGAGACCCGCCGGAGGGTGACCCAGTACTTC. This translates into CASSETRRRVTQYF. This chain joins TRBV6-1 and TRBJ2-5, with D possibly TRBD2 on 6 matching bases. There are 14 residues in the CDR3. Looked up from germline, CDR1 is MNHNS and CDR2 is SASEGT. Trimming pared 3 bases from V and 7 bases from J, leaving 15 bases between.

The CDR3 DNA reads as TGCGCCAGCAGCCAAGACCCCGGGCGAGAGCAGTACTTC. It yields the protein CASSQDPGREQYF. V gene TRBV4-1 combines with J gene TRBJ2-5; D unclear. Germline V lookup: CDR1 MGHRA, CDR2 YSYEKL. The CDR3 length is 13 residues. The V end was cut by 0 bases, the J end by 11 bases, with 13 bases between.

The V and J genes are TRBV7-3 and TRBJ1-6; TRBD1 aligns across 7 bases. The CDR3 covers 18 residues. CDR1 and CDR2 from the germline V gene are SGHTA and FQGTGA. The trim removed 4 bases at V and 9 bases at J, leaving 18 bases unmatched. CDR3 in amino acids: CASSSTPGPRAGGSPLHF. The CDR3 DNA follows: TGTGCCAGCAGCTCGACCCCGGGCCCCAGGGCAGGGGGTTCACCCCTCCACTTT.

This clonotype was recorded at least ten times. The J gene is TRBJ2-7, the V gene TRBV10-3; TRBD2 matches 8 bases. The CDR3 spans 13 residues. V dropped 4 bases and J dropped 2; count of bases not matched to a gene: 1. Germline loops: CDR1 ENHRY, CDR2 SYGVKD. The chain's CDR3 is CAISASGPYEQYF. CDR3 bases: TGTGCCATCAGTGCTAGCGGGCCCTACGAGCAGTACTTC.

This clonotype was seen only once. V usage is TRBV10-3 and J usage is TRBJ1-1; TRBD1 is a possible D gene (6 bases). The CDR3 totals 13 residues. Germline CDR1 and CDR2: ENHRY and SYGVKD. V lost 11 bases and J 0 bases, leaving 13 bases between the germline ends. CDR3 residues: CAWGRGVNTEAFF. Written as DNA, the CDR3 is TGTGCCTGGGGGAGGGGGGTGAACACTGAAGCTTTCTTT.

The chain has TRBV7-3 and TRBJ1-1; a weak D match, TRBD1 (6 bases). V lost 5 bases and J lost 1, with 20 bases in between. This CDR3 has 17 residues. The V gene's germline CDR1 is SGHTA and CDR2 FQGTGA. CDR3 sequence reads: CASSHSSNGQRNTEAFF. The CDR3 nucleotides are TGTGCCAGCAGCCATTCATCGAACGGACAGAGGAACACTGAAGCTTTCTTT. Based on the CDR3 plus reference TRBV7-3 and TRBJ1-1, the full variable domain is GAGVSQTPSNKVTEKGKYVELRCDPISGHTALYWYRQSLGQGPEFLIYFQGTGAADDSGLPNDRFFAVRPEGSVSTLKIQRTERGDSAVYLCASSHSSNGQRNTEAFFGQGTRLTVV.

Only one count was recorded for this clonotype. The chain carries TRBV7-9 and TRBJ1-1; D might be TRBD1 (6 bases). Per germline, CDR1 SEHNR and CDR2 FQNEAQ (reference sequence). Trimming left V 2 bases short and J 4 bases short, with 11 bases between. This CDR3 has 14 residues. The CDR3 DNA follows: TGTGCCAGCAGCTTAACAGGGTGGGGCACTGAAGCTTTCTTT. Protein: CASSLTGWGTEAFF.

V is TRBV2 and J is TRBJ2-7; 14 nucleotides line up with TRBD2. The CDR3 spans 15 residues. Trimming took 9 bases from V and 3 from J; bases not matched to a gene: 7. CDR1 is SNHLY, CDR2 FYNNEI, per germline. This chain's CDR3 is CASLRGTSGSYEQYF. CDR3 DNA sequence: TGTGCCAGTTTACGAGGGACTAGCGGGAGCTACGAGCAGTACTTC.

The CDR3 protein is CASRVLLGYTIYF. The CDR3 DNA follows: TGTGCCAGCCGGGTCTTATTAGGCTACACCATATATTTT. The chain uses TRBV12-3 or TRBV12-4 and TRBJ1-3; D unresolved. Trimming removed 8 bases at V and 8 bases at J, with 16 bases between. This CDR3 is 13 amino acids long.

This chain links TRBV11-1 with TRBJ2-3, with TRBD1 identical over 8 bases. The CDR3 is 13 residues long. Germline V gene data show CDR1 as SGHAT and CDR2 as FQDESV (reference sequence). Germline trimming cut 7 bases from V and 2 bases from J; bases unmatched to any gene: 2. Here the CDR3 reads CASTDRDTDTQYF. For the CDR3, the DNA is TGTGCCAGCACGGACAGGGACACAGATACGCAGTATTTT.

The rearrangement links TRBV20-1 to TRBJ2-7, with D hard to call. The V and J ends lost 3 bases and 1 base respectively, with 16 bases between them. Germline V CDR1 and CDR2: DFQATT, SNEGSKA (reference sequence). This CDR3 has 15 amino acids. CDR3 sequence: CSASGRVESSYEQYF. The CDR3 bases are TGCAGTGCTAGTGGGCGCGTGGAATCGTCCTACGAGCAGTACTTC.

On this clonotype: A much larger clone sits a single nucleotide away, making a read error possible. The J gene is TRBJ2-5, the V gene TRBV2; D not resolved. The CDR3 extends over 16 amino acids. CDR1 SNHLY and CDR2 FYNNEI come from the germline V gene. Here the CDR3 reads CASRSDARTAQGTQYF. CDR3 coding DNA: TGTGCCAGCAGGAGTGACGCCAGGACGGCCCAAGGGACCCAGTACTTC.

This clonotype was detected many times. The rearrangement links TRBV20-1 to TRBJ2-6; D ambiguous. The CDR3 contains 14 residues. V was clipped by 4 bases and J by 0 bases, with 7 bases between them. Looked up from germline, CDR1 is DFQATT and CDR2 is SNEGSKA (reference sequence). The CDR3 DNA reads as TGCAGTGCTACGGACCGCTCTGGGGCCAACGTCCTGACTTTC. Its protein is CSATDRSGANVLTF.

This rearrangement joins TRBV5-6 to TRBJ1-5; TRBD1 aligns across 12 bases. The CDR3 totals 16 residues. The germline V gene has CDR1 SGHDT and CDR2 YYEEEE. V gave up 2 bases and J gave up 3 bases; unmatched junction bases: 3. The CDR3 spells CASSLGTGGLNQPQHF. Written as DNA, the CDR3 is TGTGCCAGCAGCTTAGGGACAGGGGGCCTCAATCAGCCCCAGCATTTT. Using reference TRBV5-6 and TRBJ1-5 for the parts outside the CDR3, the full variable domain is DAGVTQSPTHLIKTRGQQVTLRCSPKSGHDTVSWYQQALGQGPQFIFQYYEEEERQRGNFPDRFSGHQFPNYSSELNVNALLLGDSALYLCASSLGTGGLNQPQHFGDGTRLSIL.

The V gene is TRBV12-3 or TRBV12-4, the J gene TRBJ1-5; D remains ambiguous. The CDR3 is 16 residues long. V lost 5 bases and J lost 4, with 18 bases in between. CDR3 coding DNA: TGTGCCAGCAGTGAAGGAGTCTCGGTAGGAAATCAGCCCCAGCATTTT. Its translation: CASSEGVSVGNQPQHF.

This clonotype occurred many times. This rearrangement joins TRBV7-9 to TRBJ2-7; TRBD2 matches at 8 bases. V lost 1 base to trimming and J lost 7 bases; unmatched junction nucleotides: 6. The CDR3 covers 14 residues. Per germline, CDR1 SEHNR and CDR2 FQNEAQ (reference sequence). CDR3 bases: TGTGCCAGCAGCTTAGAAGGACTAGCTCTTGAGCAGTACTTC. Encoded protein: CASSLEGLALEQYF.